A single sample gave rise to the 30 T cell receptor beta chains below, sequenced in a study of T cell responses to AZD1222 COVID-19 vaccine. Some clones are missing from TCRdb's copy, which holds only in-frame ones; the method was immunoSEQ multiplex PCR. The sample lists 60,000 to 85,000 clones, 85% occurring once. Material: peripheral blood, obtained on day 0 of AZD1222 vaccination. The source is an adult in good health.

The chain recombines TRBV10-3 with TRBJ2-7; perhaps TRBD2 as D (6 bases). Germline CDR1 reads ENHRY; CDR2 reads SYGVKD. The CDR3 has 13 amino acids. V lost 6 bases and J lost 0, with 9 bases in between. CDR3 loop: CAIREGNSYEQYF. In nucleotides, the CDR3 is TGTGCCATCAGGGAGGGAAACTCCTACGAGCAGTACTTC.

This chain links TRBV27 with TRBJ1-1, with D tentatively TRBD1 (5 bases). The CDR3 is 15 amino acids. Germline V lookup: CDR1 MNHEY, CDR2 SMNVEV (reference sequence). V was pared by 6 bases and J by 3 bases, with 17 bases between. CDR3 DNA: TGTGCCAGCAGGAGAGGCCAGGGCAGTTACACTGAAGCTTTCTTT. It yields the protein CASRRGQGSYTEAFF.

The chain couples TRBV10-1 to TRBJ2-3, with D possibly being TRBD1 (5 bases). In germline, CDR1 is WNHNN, CDR2 SYGVQD (reference sequence). This CDR3 has 13 amino acids. V gave up 5 bases and J gave up 4 bases, with 10 bases separating them. The CDR3 region has the DNA TGCGCCAGCAGTTTTCAGGGTTCAGATACGCAGTATTTT. It yields the protein CASSFQGSDTQYF.

This clone was found once. The chain employs TRBV29-1 and TRBJ1-3, with TRBD1 as a possible D gene (5 bases). The CDR3 has 13 residues. Looked up from germline, CDR1 is SQVTM and CDR2 is ANQGSEA. Trimming left V 4 bases short and J 0 bases short, with 7 bases between. The CDR3 DNA reads TGCAGCGTTGTAACAGGCTCTGGAAACACCATATATTTT. Translating it yields CSVVTGSGNTIYF.

CDR3: CASSDPRGGFEAFF. CDR3 in DNA: TGTGCCAGCAGTGACCCCAGGGGAGGCTTTGAAGCTTTCTTT. The chain uses TRBV6-1 and TRBJ1-1, with D possibly TRBD1 on 6 matching bases. The V gene lost 3 bases and the J gene lost 7 bases, with 15 bases spanning the gap. The germline V gene has CDR1 MNHNS and CDR2 SASEGT. The CDR3 length is 14 residues.

This sequence joins TRBV5-6 and TRBJ2-6, with unresolved D. The CDR3 sequence is 14 residues long. Trimming took off 9 bases at V and 0 bases at J, with 10 bases between the two ends. Germline assignment: CDR1 SGHDT and CDR2 YYEEEE. CDR3 residues: CATQRTSGANVLTF. DNA of the CDR3: TGTGCCACCCAGAGGACCTCTGGGGCCAACGTCCTGACTTTC.

This clone was detected only a few times. V usage is TRBV2 and J usage is TRBJ1-5; D gene unclear. The length of the CDR3 is 13 residues. V dropped 4 bases and J dropped 9 bases, with 13 bases sitting between them. Germline loops: CDR1 SNHLY, CDR2 FYNNEI. The CDR3 sequence: CASSAARGGPQHF. CDR3 in DNA: TGTGCCAGCAGTGCGGCTCGCGGCGGGCCCCAGCATTTT.

The J gene is TRBJ1-2, the V gene TRBV13; no reliable D call. V lost 3 bases and J lost 0, with 11 bases in between. This CDR3 contains 15 residues. Germline V gives CDR1 PRHDT, CDR2 FYEKMQ (reference sequence). The CDR3 coding sequence is TGTGCCAGCAGCTTCAGGACGGATTCTAACTATGGCTACACCTTC. This gives the protein CASSFRTDSNYGYTF.

V is TRBV6-1 and J is TRBJ1-4; 10 bases are shared with TRBD1. Germline V gene data show CDR1 as MNHNS and CDR2 as SASEGT. This CDR3 has 18 amino acids. V was pared by 0 bases and J by 8 bases, with 12 bases of the junction left unmatched. For the CDR3, the DNA is TGTGCCAGCAGTGAAGCGCTTCTGAGGGGACAGGGGAAAGAAAAACTGTTTTTT. Encoded protein: CASSEALLRGQGKEKLFF.

The gene calls are TRBV5-4 and TRBJ2-1, with D perhaps matching TRBD2 (5 bases). Trimming stripped 4 bases from V and 2 bases from J, with 13 bases between. The CDR3 extends over 15 amino acids. Germline V gives CDR1 SGHNT, CDR2 YYREEE (reference sequence). In DNA form, the CDR3 reads TGTGCCAGCAGCCGTCTTGGACTGGCCTACAATGAGCAGTTCTTC. Protein sequence: CASSRLGLAYNEQFF.

The rearrangement links TRBV3-1 (or the pseudogene TRBV3-2) to TRBJ2-7; 8 bases fit TRBD2. The CDR3 runs 16 residues. CDR1 is LGHDT, CDR2 YNNKEL, per germline (reference sequence). Germline trimming cut 1 base from V and 1 base from J; bases unmatched to any gene: 6. For the CDR3, the DNA is TGTGCCAGCAGCCAAGTGGCGGGGGGAGGTTCCTACGAGCAGTACTTC. Translation gives CASSQVAGGGSYEQYF.

The gene calls are TRBV6-6 and TRBJ1-1; TRBD1 aligns across 9 bases. Germline V CDR1 and CDR2: MNHNY, SVGAGI (reference sequence). This CDR3 comprises 14 residues. The V segment lost 4 bases and the J segment 3 bases; nucleotides outside the gene matches: 3. CDR3 loop: CASSWTGDYTEAFF. In nucleotides, the CDR3 is TGTGCCAGCAGTTGGACAGGGGATTACACTGAAGCTTTCTTT.

The table lists this clone with a count of one. The chain is built from TRBV3-1 (or the pseudogene TRBV3-2) and TRBJ2-3; 11 nucleotides line up with TRBD2. The germline gives CDR1 LGHDT, CDR2 YNNKEL (reference sequence). The CDR3 consists of 17 residues. Trimming cost V 4 bases and J 2 bases; bases outside gene matches: 8. CDR3 protein: CASSRVSGGGNTDTQYF. The CDR3 bases are TGTGCCAGCAGCCGAGTTAGCGGGGGGGGGAACACAGATACGCAGTATTTT.

This chain links TRBV15 with TRBJ1-2; D is possibly TRBD1 (6 bases). Trimming took 0 bases from V and 6 from J, leaving 14 bases between them. Germline loops: CDR1 LNHNV, CDR2 YYDKDF (reference sequence). CDR3 size: 15 residues. The DNA for the CDR3 is TGTGCCACCAGCAGAGATAGCAGGGGCGCCGATGGCTACACCTTC. This encodes CATSRDSRGADGYTF.

The gene calls are TRBV5-1 and TRBJ2-7; no definite D call. Per the germline V gene, CDR1 is SGHRS and CDR2 is YFSETQ. The length of the CDR3 is 14 residues. Trimming left V 5 bases short and J 2 bases short, with 14 bases between. The CDR3: CASRLGSSAYEQYF. The CDR3 nucleotides are TGCGCCAGCAGGCTCGGGTCCTCTGCCTACGAGCAGTACTTC. The whole variable domain, filled in from reference TRBV5-1 and TRBJ2-7, reads KAGVTQTPRYLIKTRGQQVTLSCSPISGHRSVSWYQQTPGQGLQFLFEYFSETQRNKGNFPGRFSGRQFSNSRSEMNVSTLELGDSALYLCASRLGSSAYEQYFGPGTRLTVT.

Here the CDR3 DNA reads TGTGCCAGCAGCGTTGGACTAGCGCTTGGCGGGGACGAGCAGTACTTC. Residues: CASSVGLALGGDEQYF. The rearrangement joins TRBV9 to TRBJ2-7; 9 nucleotides line up with TRBD2. The V and J ends lost 2 bases and 5 bases, in that order; junction bases with no gene match: 11. CDR1 and CDR2 (germline): SGDLS, YYNGEE. The CDR3 totals 16 residues. Full variable domain (remainder filled in from reference TRBV9 and TRBJ2-7): DSGVTQTPKHLITATGQRVTLRCSPRSGDLSVYWYQQSLDQGLQFLIQYYNGEERAKGNILERFSAQQFPDLHSELNLSSLELGDSALYFCASSVGLALGGDEQYFGPGTRLTVT.

The V gene is TRBV5-1, the J gene TRBJ2-7, with D unclear. The ends were cut back, 2 bases at V and 6 bases at J, with 15 bases in the middle. CDR3 length: 14 amino acids. CDR1 is SGHRS, CDR2 YFSETQ, per germline. CDR3 amino acids: CASSLGSVKGEQYF. DNA of the CDR3: TGCGCCAGCAGCTTAGGCTCCGTTAAGGGCGAGCAGTACTTC. The full variable domain, with the rest looked up from reference TRBV5-1 and TRBJ2-7, is KAGVTQTPRYLIKTRGQQVTLSCSPISGHRSVSWYQQTPGQGLQFLFEYFSETQRNKGNFPGRFSGRQFSNSRSEMNVSTLELGDSALYLCASSLGSVKGEQYFGPGTRLTVT.

This clone showed up just once. In DNA, the CDR3 is TGTGCCAGTAGTCCGGCCTTAGCGTTCCTCTCCTACAATGAGCAGTTCTTC. Its protein product is CASSPALAFLSYNEQFF. The chain is built from TRBV19 and TRBJ2-1; D is perhaps TRBD2 (5 bases). The V and J ends lost 5 bases and 0 bases respectively, with 17 bases between them. Germline CDR1 reads LNHDA; CDR2 reads SQIVND (reference sequence). The CDR3 covers 17 residues. The full variable domain, its missing parts supplied by reference TRBV19 and TRBJ2-1, is DGGITQSPKYLFRKEGQNVTLSCEQNLNHDAMYWYRQDPGQGLRLIYYSQIVNDFQKGDIAEGYSVSREKKESFPLTVTSAQKNPTAFYLCASSPALAFLSYNEQFFGPGTRLTVL.

The chain is built from TRBV23-1 and TRBJ2-7; D unclear. TRBV23-1 counts as an open reading frame of uncertain function. The CDR3 is made up of 13 amino acids. Trimming stripped 8 bases from V and 5 bases from J, with 16 bases between. The CDR3 loop is CASVQALRDEQYF. DNA of the CDR3: TGCGCCAGCGTCCAGGCACTTCGGGACGAGCAGTACTTC.

The rearrangement joins TRBV6-5 to TRBJ2-4, with D tentatively TRBD2 (6 bases). Germline-derived CDR1 and CDR2 are MNHEY and SVGAGI. The CDR3 extends over 15 amino acids. Trimming left V 6 bases short and J 1 base short, with 13 bases between. This CDR3 is CASRGPREAKNIQYF. CDR3 coding DNA: TGTGCCAGCAGGGGCCCACGGGAGGCCAAAAACATTCAGTACTTC.

The genes are TRBV5-1 and TRBJ1-1; 9 nucleotides agree with TRBD1. The CDR3 loop spans 13 amino acids. After removal of 7 bases from V and 6 bases from J, the junction contained 7 bases not matched to a gene. CDR1 and CDR2 from the germline V gene are SGHRS and YFSETQ. Written as DNA, the CDR3 is TGCGCCAGCCGAACAGGGGGCTTCCCTGAAGCTTTCTTT. Its translation: CASRTGGFPEAFF.

The chain couples TRBV6-6 to TRBJ1-1; D is perhaps TRBD1 (5 bases). This CDR3 is 16 amino acids long. V lost 1 base, J lost 0 bases, and 12 bases lay in between. Germline assignment: CDR1 MNHNY and CDR2 SVGAGI (reference sequence). The CDR3 DNA sequence: TGTGCCAGCAGTTACTACGGGGCCGGCCTGAACACTGAAGCTTTCTTT. The encoded protein is CASSYYGAGLNTEAFF.

The CDR3 region is CASRTGAEQYF. In DNA, the CDR3 is TGTGCCAGCAGGACAGGGGCCGAGCAGTACTTC. The gene calls are TRBV6-5 and TRBJ2-7; 8 nucleotides match TRBD1. The CDR3 runs to 11 residues. Trimming took 6 bases from V and 6 from J; bases not matched to a gene: 1. CDR1 and CDR2 from the germline V gene are MNHEY and SVGAGI.

This clone showed up just once. This chain joins TRBV19 and TRBJ1-1; 11 bases agree with TRBD1. With V trimmed by 6 bases and J by 8 bases, 5 bases remained unmatched. Germline V gene sequence: CDR1 LNHDA, CDR2 SQIVND (reference sequence). This CDR3 is built from 13 residues. The CDR3 reads CASRADRGREAFF. The DNA for the CDR3 is TGTGCCAGTAGGGCGGACAGGGGGCGGGAAGCTTTCTTT.

The chain links TRBV19 to TRBJ1-5, with D possibly TRBD1 on 6 matching bases. The CDR3 loop spans 13 amino acids. V was trimmed by 6 bases and J by 7 bases, leaving 13 bases between them. Germline lookup yields CDR1 LNHDA and CDR2 SQIVND (reference sequence). In nucleotides, the CDR3 is TGTGCCAGTAGCACACAGGGAAGACAGCCCCAGCATTTT. This encodes CASSTQGRQPQHF.

This CDR3 is CASSGVVQEPYEQYF. DNA of the CDR3: TGTGCCAGCAGTGGGGTAGTCCAGGAGCCCTACGAGCAGTACTTC. The rearrangement joins TRBV2 to TRBJ2-7; no reliable D call. This CDR3 comprises 15 residues. The germline CDR1 and CDR2 sequences are SNHLY and FYNNEI. Trimming left V 4 bases short and J 2 bases short, with 15 bases between.

The rearrangement links TRBV14 to TRBJ1-6; D remains ambiguous. The germline CDR1 and CDR2 sequences are SGHDN and FVKESK. The CDR3 has 16 amino acids. V was cut by 1 base and J by 9 bases, with 16 bases left in between. The CDR3 DNA reads as TGTGCCAGCAGCCAAGCGGCAGGCCAGAGAATTTCACCCCTCCACTTT. Translated, it gives CASSQAAGQRISPLHF.

Worth noting for this clone: Compared with germline, one end of the junction differs, possibly owing to a read error. V gene TRBV7-7 combines with J gene TRBJ2-2; the D is unclear. The CDR3 has 14 amino acids. Germline V gene lookup returns CDR1 SSHAT and CDR2 FNYEAQ (reference sequence). This CDR3 is CASSLSPGTGELFF. The CDR3 coding sequence is TGTGCTAGCAGCTTATCACCAGGCACCGGGGAGCTGTTTTTT.

The chain is built from TRBV5-1 and TRBJ2-3; D call uncertain. The V gene's germline CDR1 is SGHRS and CDR2 YFSETQ. The V end lost 1 base, the J end lost 1 base, and 10 bases lay between the germline ends. This CDR3 has 15 residues. CDR3 sequence reads: CASSLSLWGTDTQYF. CDR3 DNA: TGCGCCAGCAGCTTGTCGCTCTGGGGCACAGATACGCAGTATTTT.

V and J are TRBV11-2 and TRBJ2-7; D gene unclear. Germline values: CDR1 SGHAT, CDR2 FQNNGV. The CDR3 length is 15 residues. Trimming took off 1 base at V and 3 bases at J, with 13 bases between the two ends. The CDR3 sequence: CASSLVGQVRYEQYF. The CDR3 coding sequence is TGTGCCAGCAGCTTAGTAGGTCAGGTACGCTACGAGCAGTACTTC.